These T cell receptor beta chains were read from a single sample in a study of T cells after yellow fever vaccination. MiXCR was run by TCRdb on the 5' RACE reads, yielding one entry per CDR3 protein. The sample includes around 140,000 distinct CDR3 sequences, 7.7% seen only once; the top ten take roughly 0.73%. This specimen was CD4+ T cells sorted from PBMCs, taken 5 days after the yellow fever booster vaccination. Every receptor here comes from a young man who received the YFV17D yellow fever vaccine. CDR3s include the opening cysteine and the closing phenylalanine or tryptophan. Fields, in order: D gene, V gene, J gene, CDR3 protein. D genes are given only for firm matches.

.	TRBV20-1	TRBJ2-7	CSVKGGDTPYF
.	TRBV5-6	TRBJ2-1	CASSLDRVNEQFF
TRBD2	TRBV7-3	TRBJ2-1	CASSLGGSSSEQFF
.	TRBV29-1	TRBJ2-7	CSVLEGKQYF
.	TRBV20-1	TRBJ2-3	CSARSDTDTQYF
.	TRBV4-3	TRBJ1-1	CASSQDINRMNTEAFF
.	TRBV5-1	TRBJ2-5	CASRPGEETQYF
TRBD1	TRBV25-1	TRBJ2-5	CASSFSGSGQGETQYF
.	TRBV7-8	TRBJ2-3	CASSLVAGMKTDTQYF
.	TRBV4-3	TRBJ2-2	CASSPLGTHNTGELFF
.	TRBV18	TRBJ1-1	CASSPRTGIEAFF
.	TRBV20-1	TRBJ2-3	CSTGSTDTQYF
.	TRBV5-1	TRBJ1-5	CASSSAGGQPQHF
TRBD2	TRBV7-2	TRBJ2-3	CASSLSLAGKDTQYF
TRBD2	TRBV20-1	TRBJ2-1	CSANGLAGDNNEQFF
.	TRBV7-6	TRBJ2-2	CASRRQVDTGELFF
.	TRBV5-1	TRBJ2-2	CASSLGGTNTGELFF
TRBD2	TRBV18	TRBJ2-7	CASSPPGGSYEQYF
.	TRBV30	TRBJ2-3	CAWSVGDTQYF
.	TRBV7-2	TRBJ1-1	CASSLAGTLALNTEAFF
.	TRBV6-5	TRBJ2-1	CASSEMDNEQFF
.	TRBV11-3	TRBJ2-3	CASSLGDTQYF
.	TRBV6-2/TRBV6-3	TRBJ2-2	CASSSRAAPNTGELFF
.	TRBV6-2/TRBV6-3	TRBJ2-7	CASRGAGQIGYEQYF
TRBD1	TRBV7-9	TRBJ2-2	CASSSNPGQARSGELFF
.	TRBV23-1	TRBJ2-1	CASSRGPPVLAYFEQFF
.	TRBV4-3	TRBJ2-7	CASSQMRGSSYEQYF
.	TRBV20-1	TRBJ1-1	CSAPLGPEAFF
.	TRBV21-1	TRBJ2-2	CASNSGLFTGELFF
.	TRBV3-1	TRBJ2-7	CASSLISGNNYEQYF
.	TRBV6-5	TRBJ1-1	CASSYSSGKTEAFF
.	TRBV5-8	TRBJ2-1	CASSLDPRGEWNEQFF
TRBD2	TRBV7-9	TRBJ2-5	CASSSRPAGDTQETQYF
.	TRBV7-2	TRBJ2-7	CASSGGVHEQYF
.	TRBV21-1	TRBJ2-7	CASSNRLAPTYEQYF